This T cell receptor (beta chain) was sequenced in a study of OX40 agonist ivuxolimab in advanced cancers. In the study overall: Patients were treated with intravenous ivuxolimab, dosed at 0.01 to 10 mg/kg and infused every 2 weeks. Averaging roughly 60 years in age, with a range of about 23 to 90, the cohort was 80% to 90% male. General study findings and limits: Clonal expansion was among the lowest in partial responders at 0.1-3.0 mg/kg, especially CD8+.

The data were produced by immunoSEQ multiplex PCR, yet TCRdb's version contains in-frame clones alone and is incomplete. The table includes approximately 75,000 clones, 78% detected once. As regards this clone: Its specificity is unknown.

The CDR3 is 12 amino acids. V shed 6 bases and J 8 bases; nucleotides not matched to a gene: 5. Germline values: CDR1 LNHDA, CDR2 SQIVND (reference sequence). The source is an adult with an advanced solid tumor such as melanoma, head and neck, liver or kidney cancer. The rearrangement links TRBV19 to TRBJ1-2, with 8 bases aligning to TRBD1. The specimen comprised CD4+ or CD8+ T cells sorted from blood, sampled in a trial of the OX40 agonist ivuxolimab. The CDR3 region has the DNA TGTGCCAGTAGCAGGACAGGGATCGGCTACACCTTC. Its protein is CASSRTGIGYTF.